This T cell receptor (beta chain) was identified during a study of cytomegalovirus exposure and HLA in healthy donors. Study as a whole: For the 300 to 450 genotyped donors, more than 65% fell within the Caucasian-associated ancestry cluster. Study results and limitations: The only immune exposure information that was available was CMV serostatus.

Germline V gene sequence: CDR1 MNHNY, CDR2 SVGAGI (reference sequence). V dropped 0 bases and J dropped 8 bases, with 10 bases sitting between them. The CDR3 has 14 amino acids. Worth noting for this clone: No antigen is known for it.

Amplification used 60 Vbeta primers and 13 Jbeta primers. Only in-frame clones appear in the TCRdb table, and some are missing; sequencing was by immunoSEQ multiplex PCR. Seen here are 150,000 to 200,000 clones, approximately 85% observed once, and the top ten hold around 2%. This TCR was sampled from a man aged 18 to 35 in good health and CMV-seronegative. The chain has TRBV6-6 and TRBJ1-4; D remains unclear. The sequenced sample was PBMCs. CDR3 in amino acids: CASSYSLVAEKLFF. For the CDR3, the DNA is TGTGCCAGCAGTTACTCTTTAGTCGCCGAAAAACTGTTTTTT.